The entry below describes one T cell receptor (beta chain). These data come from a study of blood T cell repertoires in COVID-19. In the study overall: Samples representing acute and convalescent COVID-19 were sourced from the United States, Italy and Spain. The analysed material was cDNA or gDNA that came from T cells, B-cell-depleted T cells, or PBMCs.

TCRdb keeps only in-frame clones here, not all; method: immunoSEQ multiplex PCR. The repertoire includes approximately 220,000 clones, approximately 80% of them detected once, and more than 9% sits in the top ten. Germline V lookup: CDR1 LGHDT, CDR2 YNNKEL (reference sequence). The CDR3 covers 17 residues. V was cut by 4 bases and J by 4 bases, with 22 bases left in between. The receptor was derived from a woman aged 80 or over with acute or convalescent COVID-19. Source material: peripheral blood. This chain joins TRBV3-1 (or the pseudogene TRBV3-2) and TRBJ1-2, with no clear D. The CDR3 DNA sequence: TGTGCCAGCAGCCGGCAAGGGAGTGGGCTCGGCGGCTATGGCTACACCTTC. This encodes CASSRQGSGLGGYGYTF.